This TCR beta chain was sequenced for a study of CD8 T cells in Susac syndrome (dated by TCRdb to between 2018 and 2021). About the investigation overall: Repertoire sequencing was used to test whether CD8+ T cell activation and differentiation in Susac syndrome was antigen driven. The study compared CD8+ T cell repertoire clonality among 12 healthy donors, around 14 Susac syndrome patients and some 16 multiple sclerosis patients. The paper as a whole reports these results and caveats: The number of individuals in the TCR sequencing and HLA analysis was acknowledged as relatively small.

RNA was extracted using the RNeasy kit, and about 0.5 to 1 microgram was reverse transcribed with random hexamers. TCR beta CDR3 regions were amplified with the immunoSEQ multiplex PCR assay covering 54 Vbeta and 13 Jbeta segments. To correct PCR amplification bias, a synthetic template baseline was used for both primer optimization and computational correction. The original methods were these. Reads were annotated to V, D and J genes according to IMGT and were analyzed with immunoSEQ Analyzer, with only productive sequences retained. To calculate clonality, Shannon entropy was normalized by log2 of the number of productive unique sequences and then subtracted from one. For each patient and control, public and private clones were evaluated within the 100 most prevalent clones. Clones were defined as Susac-specific when absent from the healthy and MS cohorts, from some 1,100 published viral clones and from other ImmuneACCESS disease sequences. TCRdb reran the public reads through fastp at Q25 and MiXCR, keeping productive beta chains. Every CDR3 protein is listed once, alongside the most common genes and DNA of its rows. For this entry, the V and J calls and clone size follow TCRdb and not the study's own pipeline. The sample contains more than 150,000 distinct CDR3 sequences, nearly 97% of them found a single time. The ten largest clones represent 0.14% to 0.15% of the sample.

The germline V gene supplies CDR1 MNHNS and CDR2 SASEGT. There are 13 amino acids in the CDR3, from cysteine to phenylalanine inclusive. Solely the CDR3 DNA is kept, with 39 bases framed from the first base. V lost 1 base and J lost 14 bases, and the count of bases not matched to a germline gene is 8. High-throughput TCR beta sequencing profiled peripheral blood CD8+ and CD4+ T cells from healthy donors, Susac syndrome patients and multiple sclerosis patients. Treatment-naive patients with stable or active relapsing-remitting disease fulfilling revised McDonald criteria were used as multiple sclerosis controls. Bulk CD8+ and CD4+ T cells were purified by magnetic negative isolation, whereas CD8+ TEMRA cells were enriched by FACS. Blood was collected in EDTA tubes and processed within 24 hours, with PBMCs isolated through density gradient centrifugation. PBMCs intended for TCR sequencing were cryopreserved in liquid nitrogen and thawed later in a water bath at 37 degrees C. The sorted or isolated CD4+, CD8+ and CD8+ TEMRA cells reached a purity of at least 90%.

Points on this clonotype: It lacks a known antigen. One base away there is no much larger clone; base qualities are not given.

The specimen was CD8+ T cells from PBMCs. The chain uses TRBV6-1 and TRBJ2-1; a stretch of 7 junction bases matches TRBD2. The sequence came from a human donor with multiple sclerosis. CDR3 loop: CASSEGSGQVKFF. The bases are TGTGCCAGCAGTGAAGGTAGCGGGCAGGTCAAGTTCTTC.